The T cell receptor beta chain described here comes from a study of beta chain features in type 1 diabetes. The CDR3 has 16 residues. V was trimmed by 0 bases and J by 6 bases, leaving 17 bases between them. Germline V gene sequence: CDR1 MNHEY, CDR2 SVGAGI. Expressed TCRB transcripts were sequenced because the isolated RNA had all been reverse transcribed beforehand. TCRdb keeps only in-frame clones here, not all; method: immunoSEQ multiplex PCR. Of a few hundred thousand clones listed, 14% are singletons. This TCR was sampled from a young man in good health. The sequenced sample consisted of central memory CD4+ T cells from blood. The chain is built from TRBV6-5 and TRBJ1-1, with a tentative D call TRBD1 (5 bases). The CDR3 loop is CASSYSLGTIGAEAFF. As DNA, the CDR3 is TGTGCCAGCAGTTACTCTTTGGGGACCATTGGCGCTGAAGCTTTCTTT.